What follows are 2 T cell receptor beta chains derived from one specimen sequenced in a study of T cells after yellow fever vaccination. TCRdb itself ran the 5' RACE reads through MiXCR, one entry per CDR3 protein. Here the sample spans roughly 500,000 distinct CDR3 sequences, about 19% being singletons. The input for sequencing was PBMCs, taken 15 days after the yellow fever booster vaccination. These receptor sequences come from a man between 25 and 39 years old who received the YFV17D yellow fever vaccine.

CDR3 DNA: TGTGCCAGCACCCCCTCGTTAGTCGGGGAGCTGTTTTTT. Amino acid sequence: CASTPSLVGELFF. The rearrangement uses TRBV6-2 or TRBV6-3 and TRBJ2-2; D is undetermined. V gave up 7 bases and J gave up 7 bases, with 13 bases separating them. Germline V lookup: CDR1 MNHEY, CDR2 SVGEGT. The CDR3 is made up of 13 amino acids.

The chain couples TRBV12-3 or TRBV12-4 to TRBJ1-1; 8 bases match TRBD1. CDR3 length: 14 residues. V gave up 6 bases and J gave up 5 bases; unmatched junction bases: 8. The chain's CDR3 is CASRGGQGGTEAFF. In DNA, the CDR3 is TGTGCCAGCAGGGGTGGACAGGGTGGGACTGAAGCTTTCTTT.